The rows below give T cell receptor beta chains drawn from one sample of a study of CD8+ T cells in alopecia areata. Libraries were prepared by immunoSEQ multiplex PCR; TCRdb keeps only in-frame clonotypes and omits some of them. The top ten clones hold about an eighth of a sample with 150,000 to 200,000 clones, about 67% of them seen once. Sequenced here: CD8+ T cells sorted from blood, sampled at week 0. Every receptor here comes from a human donor with alopecia areata. Each CDR3 is given without its conserved first and last residue. The D gene is left open where the match is weak.

v_call: TRBV4-1; j_call: TRBJ2-1; d_call: -; cdr3_aa: ASSLYSSEQF
v_call: TRBV6-1; j_call: TRBJ2-3; d_call: -; cdr3_aa: ASSDSPPDTQY
v_call: TRBV10-3; j_call: TRBJ1-6; d_call: -; cdr3_aa: AISEGGGQGKVH
v_call: TRBV1; j_call: TRBJ1-1; d_call: -; cdr3_aa: TSGDKPCGDTEAF
v_call: TRBV30; j_call: TRBJ1-5; d_call: -; cdr3_aa: AWSVRNQPQH
v_call: TRBV13; j_call: TRBJ2-5; d_call: -; cdr3_aa: ASSLGNRGSQETQY
v_call: TRBV7-9; j_call: TRBJ1-2; d_call: TRBD1; cdr3_aa: ASSLRPGQGYGYT
v_call: TRBV29-1; j_call: TRBJ2-7; d_call: TRBD1; cdr3_aa: SVERQDRAPYEQY
v_call: TRBV7-2; j_call: TRBJ2-3; d_call: -; cdr3_aa: ASSLGGAVSTDTQY
v_call: TRBV13; j_call: TRBJ2-1; d_call: -; cdr3_aa: ASSLGRTVVIEQF
v_call: TRBV5-6; j_call: TRBJ2-1; d_call: -; cdr3_aa: ASSAGGIPEQF
v_call: TRBV4-1; j_call: TRBJ1-1; d_call: -; cdr3_aa: ASSHPGPAGTEAF
v_call: TRBV11-1; j_call: TRBJ2-7; d_call: TRBD1; cdr3_aa: ASSKGTGPLEQY
v_call: TRBV7-3; j_call: TRBJ2-3; d_call: TRBD2; cdr3_aa: ASSLGTSGGAGDTQY
v_call: TRBV9; j_call: TRBJ2-5; d_call: -; cdr3_aa: ASSVGRDGKTQY
v_call: TRBV29-1; j_call: TRBJ2-7; d_call: -; cdr3_aa: SVEDWGQGSYEQY
v_call: TRBV19; j_call: TRBJ1-6; d_call: -; cdr3_aa: ASSTDSYNSPLH
v_call: TRBV4-1; j_call: TRBJ1-1; d_call: TRBD1; cdr3_aa: AAAGTGGTEAF
v_call: TRBV23-1; j_call: TRBJ2-2; d_call: -; cdr3_aa: ASKPDPGELF
v_call: TRBV29-1; j_call: TRBJ1-4; d_call: TRBD1; cdr3_aa: SVTGGTNEKLF
v_call: TRBV5-6; j_call: TRBJ1-6; d_call: -; cdr3_aa: ASSLYPSGSPLH
v_call: TRBV27; j_call: TRBJ2-3; d_call: -; cdr3_aa: ASSFGTSWDTQY
v_call: TRBV6-6; j_call: TRBJ2-2; d_call: -; cdr3_aa: ASSKDSQGELF
v_call: TRBV20-1; j_call: TRBJ2-7; d_call: -; cdr3_aa: SARDRDEQY
v_call: TRBV23-1; j_call: TRBJ2-3; d_call: -; cdr3_aa: ASSQSTRGNTDTQY
v_call: TRBV7-9; j_call: TRBJ2-1; d_call: TRBD2; cdr3_aa: ASSSALRERGGNEQF
v_call: TRBV30; j_call: TRBJ1-2; d_call: -; cdr3_aa: AWSVDGYGYT
v_call: TRBV19; j_call: TRBJ2-3; d_call: -; cdr3_aa: ASSPPALTDTQY
v_call: TRBV2; j_call: TRBJ1-2; d_call: TRBD1; cdr3_aa: ASSEGPRDSRYGYT
v_call: TRBV7-9; j_call: TRBJ2-5; d_call: -; cdr3_aa: ASSLANGGETQY
v_call: TRBV7-2; j_call: TRBJ2-3; d_call: TRBD2; cdr3_aa: ASSPGGPADTQY
v_call: TRBV6-5; j_call: TRBJ2-5; d_call: -; cdr3_aa: ASSYRHFQETQY
v_call: TRBV2; j_call: TRBJ2-1; d_call: -; cdr3_aa: ASSDLRGNEQF
v_call: TRBV27; j_call: TRBJ2-2; d_call: TRBD1; cdr3_aa: ASSSDRDTTGELF
v_call: TRBV30; j_call: TRBJ2-5; d_call: TRBD1; cdr3_aa: ACPGTGTGVGETQY
v_call: TRBV11-2; j_call: TRBJ2-7; d_call: -; cdr3_aa: ASSLEGWEQY
v_call: TRBV9; j_call: TRBJ2-1; d_call: -; cdr3_aa: ASSPGSYNEQF
v_call: TRBV30; j_call: TRBJ2-5; d_call: TRBD1; cdr3_aa: AWSEGQGALETQY
v_call: TRBV6-5; j_call: TRBJ2-7; d_call: -; cdr3_aa: ASSMGGTGFDEQY
v_call: TRBV29-1; j_call: TRBJ1-2; d_call: -; cdr3_aa: STRGRYGYT
v_call: TRBV6-5; j_call: TRBJ2-1; d_call: TRBD2; cdr3_aa: ASRSLAGVYNEQF
v_call: TRBV15; j_call: TRBJ2-7; d_call: -; cdr3_aa: ATSREADTTYEQY
v_call: TRBV6-5; j_call: TRBJ2-7; d_call: -; cdr3_aa: ASSRRGQYYEQY
v_call: TRBV5-1; j_call: TRBJ2-2; d_call: -; cdr3_aa: ASSLTTGELF
v_call: TRBV19; j_call: TRBJ1-1; d_call: -; cdr3_aa: ASSIWGALNTEAF
v_call: TRBV29-1; j_call: TRBJ1-2; d_call: -; cdr3_aa: SAPNDSRYGYT